Here is one T cell receptor beta chain with its context. These data are taken from a study of control samples from healthy donors and cancer patients. The CDR3 sequence is 13 residues long. Germline V CDR1 and CDR2: MRHNA, SNTAGT. The ends were cut back, 9 bases at V and 4 bases at J, with 15 bases in the middle. Assay used: immunoSEQ multiplex PCR; TCRdb lists only in-frame clones, some missing. Seen here are roughly 100,000 clones, roughly 91% observed once, and the top ten hold about 8%. The chain employs TRBV6-4 and TRBJ1-2; the D gene is possibly TRBD1 (5 bases). The sample was blood. The TCR comes from a man aged 25 to 40 in good health. This CDR3 is CASGEIDSYGYTF. DNA of the CDR3: TGTGCCAGTGGGGAAATAGACAGCTATGGCTACACCTTC.